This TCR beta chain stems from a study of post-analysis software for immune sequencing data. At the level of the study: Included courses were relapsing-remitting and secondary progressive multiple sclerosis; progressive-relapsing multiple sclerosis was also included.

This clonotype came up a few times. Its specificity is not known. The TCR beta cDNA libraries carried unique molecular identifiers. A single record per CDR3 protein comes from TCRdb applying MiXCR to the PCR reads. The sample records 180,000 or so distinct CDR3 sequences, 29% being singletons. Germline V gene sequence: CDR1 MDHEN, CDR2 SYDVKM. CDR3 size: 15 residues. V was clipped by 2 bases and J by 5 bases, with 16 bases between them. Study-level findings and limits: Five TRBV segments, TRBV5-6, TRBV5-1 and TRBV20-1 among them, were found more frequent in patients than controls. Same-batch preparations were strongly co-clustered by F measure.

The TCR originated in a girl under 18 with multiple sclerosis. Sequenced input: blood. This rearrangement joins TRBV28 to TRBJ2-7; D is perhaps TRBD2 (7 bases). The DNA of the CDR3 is TGTGCCAGCAGTTTAAATCCGGGGGGCGGCCACGAGCAGTACTTC. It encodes CASSLNPGGGHEQYF.